The 3 T cell receptor beta chains below all came from one sample that was sequenced in a study of cytomegalovirus exposure and HLA in healthy donors. Primers included in the PCR were 60 Vbeta and 13 Jbeta primers. Clones were read by immunoSEQ multiplex PCR, and TCRdb kept only the in-frame ones, dropping some. Here the sample spans 170,000 or so clones, roughly 84% being singletons. The sample taken for sequencing was PBMCs. The receptors derive from a boy aged 2 to 10 in good health and CMV-seronegative.

Points on this clone: One end of the junction varies from germline; a read error may be responsible. This chain links TRBV27 with TRBJ2-7, with TRBD1 matching over 9 bases. CDR3 length equals 15 residues. CDR1 and CDR2 (germline): MNHEY, SMNVEV (reference sequence). The CDR3 here is CASSVRTGVSHEQYF. CDR3 coding DNA: TGTGCCAGCAGTGTACGGACAGGGGTCTCCCACGAGCAGTACTTC.

This clone was seen a single time. V and J are TRBV29-1 and TRBJ2-3; TRBD2 agrees at 15 bases. Germline trimming cut 5 bases from V and 0 bases from J; bases unmatched to any gene: 9. Germline V CDR1 and CDR2: SQVTM, ANQGSEA. The CDR3 covers 18 residues. The CDR3 region is CSVHGTSGGFTSTDTQYF. CDR3 nucleotide sequence: TGCAGCGTTCATGGGACTAGCGGGGGGTTCACTAGCACAGATACGCAGTATTTT.

The DNA for the CDR3 is TGTGCCAGCAGCGCTACTAGCGGCCCTTTGGAGACCCAGTACTTC. Translated: CASSATSGPLETQYF. The chain combines TRBV5-4 with TRBJ2-5; 8 nucleotides align to TRBD2. The CDR3 runs to 15 residues. Unmatched junction bases numbered 10, after V lost 4 bases and J lost 5 bases. Germline V gives CDR1 SGHNT, CDR2 YYREEE (reference sequence).